Ten or more counts support the clone carrying this T cell receptor beta chain. Its antigen is not identified. This entry is derived from a study of post-analysis software for immune sequencing data. General study findings and limits: Relative to controls, patients with multiple sclerosis showed significantly lower normalized Chao1 diversity. Four to six TRBV segments were more frequent in patients than controls; TRBV5-6, TRBV5-1 and TRBV20-1 belonged to this group. Strong co-clustering by F measure was evident for samples that had been prepared in the same batch.

This CDR3 has 15 amino acids. Trimming removed 4 bases at V and 6 bases at J, with 16 bases between. Germline-derived CDR1 and CDR2 are MGHRA and YSYEKL. Each TCR beta cDNA library carried unique molecular identifiers. TCRdb used MiXCR to reprocess the PCR reads, holding one entry per CDR3 protein. The repertoire has around 160,000 distinct CDR3 sequences, about 34% of them found once; the top ten carry 25% to 35%. The TCR comes from a girl under 18 with multiple sclerosis. The sample here was blood, taken after autologous hematopoietic stem cell transplantation. The J gene is TRBJ2-1, the V gene TRBV4-1; D may be TRBD1 or TRBD2 (6 bases each). CDR3 sequence reads: CASSPWGAGPNEQFF. DNA of the CDR3: TGCGCCAGCAGCCCTTGGGGGGCGGGCCCCAATGAGCAGTTCTTC.